Here is one T cell receptor (beta chain) with its context. The antigen is not known. This sample is drawn from a study of CD8+ T cells in alopecia areata. Overall study context: Treated patients were dosed with oral tofacitinib, taking 5 to 10 mg twice daily. Severity among treated patients was scored by the percentage of scalp area affected. Study-wide results and caveats: Having just one nonresponder leaves the connection between baseline CD8+ expansion and response unresolved.

Following RNA extraction, reverse transcription yielded cDNA that acted as the sequencing template. This table comes from immunoSEQ multiplex PCR, and its TCRdb copy is limited to in-frame clones, with some not included. The sample carries some 120,000 clones, roughly 55% recorded once. J lost 7 bases, V lost 6 bases, and 7 bases had no gene match. Germline loops: CDR1 MNHEY, CDR2 SMNVEV (reference sequence). CDR3 size: 13 residues. Treatment specified: oral pan-JAK inhibitor, 5-10 mg twice daily. Obtained from alopecia areata patients were lesional scalp punch biopsies along with peripheral blood. The sample consisted of CD4+ T cells sorted from blood, taken at week 4, from a patient treated with tofacitinib. The origin of this receptor is a human donor with alopecia areata. The chain couples TRBV27 to TRBJ2-7; 9 bases align to TRBD2. In nucleotides, the CDR3 is TGTGCCAGCAGCTTAGCGGGAGTAGGAGAGCAGTACTTC. Residues: CASSLAGVGEQYF.